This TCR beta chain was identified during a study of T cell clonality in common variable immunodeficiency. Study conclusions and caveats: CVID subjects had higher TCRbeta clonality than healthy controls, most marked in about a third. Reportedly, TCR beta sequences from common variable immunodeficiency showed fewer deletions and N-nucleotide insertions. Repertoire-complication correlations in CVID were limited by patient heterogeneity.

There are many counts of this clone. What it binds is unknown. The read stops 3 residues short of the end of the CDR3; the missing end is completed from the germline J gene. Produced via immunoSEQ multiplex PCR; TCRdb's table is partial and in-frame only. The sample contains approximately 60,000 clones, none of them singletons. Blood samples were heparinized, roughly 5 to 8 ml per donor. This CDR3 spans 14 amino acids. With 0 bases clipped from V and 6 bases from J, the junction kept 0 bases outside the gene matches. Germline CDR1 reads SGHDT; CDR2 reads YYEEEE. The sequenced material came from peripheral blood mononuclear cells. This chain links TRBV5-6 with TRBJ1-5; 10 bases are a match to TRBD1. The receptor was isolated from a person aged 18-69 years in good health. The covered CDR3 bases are TGTGCCAGCAGCTTGGGGACAGGGGGTCAGCCC. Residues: CASSLGTGGQP. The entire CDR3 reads CASSLGTGGQPQHF.